This T cell receptor (beta chain) was profiled in a study of T cell repertoires in cytomegalovirus infection. The CDR3 is 16 residues long. Germline V lookup: CDR1 SGHTA, CDR2 FQGNSA. V was clipped by 6 bases and J by 3 bases; unmatched bases: 13. TCRdb used MiXCR to reprocess the reads, holding one entry per CDR3 protein. The sample lists hundreds of thousands of distinct CDR3 sequences, around 31% occurring once. Concerning this clonotype itself: Its specificity is unknown.

The receptor was isolated from a human donor in good health (CMV status not recorded). Some clones in this sample may be carry-over from other donors' samples. The chain carries TRBV7-2 and TRBJ1-1; 7 bases are a match to TRBD1. The material sequenced was cultured PBMCs, taken from culture after CMV antigen stimulation. Here the CDR3 DNA reads TGTGCCAGCAGAGCCAGGGGGATGTGGGTCCACACTGAAGCTTTCTTT. Its protein product is CASRARGMWVHTEAFF. Complete variable domain (other parts from reference TRBV7-2 and TRBJ1-1): GAGVSQSPSNKVTEKGKDVELRCDPISGHTALYWYRQSLGQGLEFLIYFQGNSAPDKSGLPSDRFSAERTGGSVSTLTIQRTQQEDSAVYLCASRARGMWVHTEAFFGQGTRLTVV.